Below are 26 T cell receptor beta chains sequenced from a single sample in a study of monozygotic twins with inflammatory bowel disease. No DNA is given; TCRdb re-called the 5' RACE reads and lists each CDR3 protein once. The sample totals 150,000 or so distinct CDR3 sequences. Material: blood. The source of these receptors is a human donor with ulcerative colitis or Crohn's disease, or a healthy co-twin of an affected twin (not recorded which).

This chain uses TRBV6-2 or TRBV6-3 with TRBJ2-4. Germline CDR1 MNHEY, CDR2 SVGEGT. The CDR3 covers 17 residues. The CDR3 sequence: CASSHPDLGLAKNIQYF.

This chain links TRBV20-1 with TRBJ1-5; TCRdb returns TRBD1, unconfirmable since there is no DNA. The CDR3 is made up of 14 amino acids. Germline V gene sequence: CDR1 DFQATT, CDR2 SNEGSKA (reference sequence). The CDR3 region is CSAPPGMVNQPQHF.

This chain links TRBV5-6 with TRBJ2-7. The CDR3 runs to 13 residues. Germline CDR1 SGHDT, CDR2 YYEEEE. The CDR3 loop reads CASSLGVTREQYF.

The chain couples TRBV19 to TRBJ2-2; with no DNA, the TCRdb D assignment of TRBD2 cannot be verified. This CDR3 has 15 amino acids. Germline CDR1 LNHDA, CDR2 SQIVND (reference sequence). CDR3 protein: CASGGLAGNTGELFF.

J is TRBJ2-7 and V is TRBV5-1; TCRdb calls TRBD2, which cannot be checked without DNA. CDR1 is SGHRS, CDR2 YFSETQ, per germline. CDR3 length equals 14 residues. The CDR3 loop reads CASSLNGRSYEQYF.

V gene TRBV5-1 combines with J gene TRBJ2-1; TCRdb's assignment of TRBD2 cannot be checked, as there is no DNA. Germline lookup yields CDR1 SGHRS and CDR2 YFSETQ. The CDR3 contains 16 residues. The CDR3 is CASSLAGLATYNEQFF.

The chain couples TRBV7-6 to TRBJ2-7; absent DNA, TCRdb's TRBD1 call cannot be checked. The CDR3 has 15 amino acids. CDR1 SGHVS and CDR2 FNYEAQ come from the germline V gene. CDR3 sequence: CASSLAGTGLLEQYF.

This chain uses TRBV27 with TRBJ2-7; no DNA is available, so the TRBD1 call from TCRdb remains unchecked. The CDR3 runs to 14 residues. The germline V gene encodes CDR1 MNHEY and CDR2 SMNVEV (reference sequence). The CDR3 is CASSSGDRSYEQYF.

CDR3 amino acids: CASRMGPPGEQFF. V and J are TRBV5-1 and TRBJ2-1; TCRdb selects TRBD2, and the lack of DNA leaves this call unchecked. The CDR3 length is 13 residues. Germline CDR1 is SGHRS and CDR2 is YFSETQ. Looking up the rest from reference TRBV5-1 and TRBJ2-1 gives the full variable domain: KAGVTQTPRYLIKTRGQQVTLSCSPISGHRSVSWYQQTPGQGLQFLFEYFSETQRNKGNFPGRFSGRQFSNSRSEMNVSTLELGDSALYLCASRMGPPGEQFFGPGTRLTVL.

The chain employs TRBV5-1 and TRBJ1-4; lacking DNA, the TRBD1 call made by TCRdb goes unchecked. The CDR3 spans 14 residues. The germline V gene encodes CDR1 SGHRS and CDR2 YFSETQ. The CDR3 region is CASRTGATNEKLFF.

The CDR3 here is CASSVGASYEQYF. V gene TRBV9 combines with J gene TRBJ2-7. The CDR3 is 13 residues long. Germline-derived CDR1 and CDR2 are SGDLS and YYNGEE. The variable domain in full, with the rest retrieved from reference TRBV9 and TRBJ2-7, is DSGVTQTPKHLITATGQRVTLRCSPRSGDLSVYWYQQSLDQGLQFLIQYYNGEERAKGNILERFSAQQFPDLHSELNLSSLELGDSALYFCASSVGASYEQYFGPGTRLTVT.

The CDR3 here is CATSDLAAGGPYEQFF. The V and J genes are TRBV24-1 and TRBJ2-1; TCRdb's D call of TRBD2 is untestable without DNA. Germline loops: CDR1 KGHDR, CDR2 SFDVKD. This CDR3 contains 16 residues.

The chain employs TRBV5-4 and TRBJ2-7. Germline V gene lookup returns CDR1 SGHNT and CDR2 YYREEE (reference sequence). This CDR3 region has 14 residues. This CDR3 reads CASSLGQTYYEQYF.

This CDR3 reads CASSDEGPYAEQYF. V and J are TRBV2 and TRBJ2-7; absent DNA, TCRdb's TRBD2 call cannot be checked. Germline V gene data show CDR1 as SNHLY and CDR2 as FYNNEI. This CDR3 spans 14 amino acids.

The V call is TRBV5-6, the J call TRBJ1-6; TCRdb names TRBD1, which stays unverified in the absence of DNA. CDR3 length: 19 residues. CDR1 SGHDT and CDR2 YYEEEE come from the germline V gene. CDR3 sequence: CASSDGHARPSSYNSPLHF. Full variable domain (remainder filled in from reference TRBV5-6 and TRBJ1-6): DAGVTQSPTHLIKTRGQQVTLRCSPKSGHDTVSWYQQALGQGPQFIFQYYEEEERQRGNFPDRFSGHQFPNYSSELNVNALLLGDSALYLCASSDGHARPSSYNSPLHFGNGTRLTVT.

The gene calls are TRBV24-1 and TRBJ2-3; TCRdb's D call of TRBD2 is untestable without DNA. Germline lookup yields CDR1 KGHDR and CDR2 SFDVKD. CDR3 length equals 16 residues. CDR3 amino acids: CATSDSAGGPVTTQYF.

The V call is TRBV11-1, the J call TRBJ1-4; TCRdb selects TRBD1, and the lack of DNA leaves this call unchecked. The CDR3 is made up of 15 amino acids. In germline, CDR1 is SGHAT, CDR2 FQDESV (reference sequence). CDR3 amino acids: CASSSYSGTNEKLFF.

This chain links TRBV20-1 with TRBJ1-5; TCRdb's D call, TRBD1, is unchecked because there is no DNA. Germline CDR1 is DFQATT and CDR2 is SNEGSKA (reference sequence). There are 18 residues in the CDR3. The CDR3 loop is CSASNPGWDRGDNQPQHF.

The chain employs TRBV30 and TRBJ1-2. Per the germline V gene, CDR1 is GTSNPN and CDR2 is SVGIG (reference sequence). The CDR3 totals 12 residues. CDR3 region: CAGGGGGYGYTF.

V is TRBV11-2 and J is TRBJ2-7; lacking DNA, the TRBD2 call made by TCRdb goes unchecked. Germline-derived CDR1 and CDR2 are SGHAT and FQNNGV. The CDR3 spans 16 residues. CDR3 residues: CASSGTSGSPAYEQYF.

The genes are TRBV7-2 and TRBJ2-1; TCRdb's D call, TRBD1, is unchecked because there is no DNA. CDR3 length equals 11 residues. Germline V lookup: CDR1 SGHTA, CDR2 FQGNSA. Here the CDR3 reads CASSDGGEQFF.

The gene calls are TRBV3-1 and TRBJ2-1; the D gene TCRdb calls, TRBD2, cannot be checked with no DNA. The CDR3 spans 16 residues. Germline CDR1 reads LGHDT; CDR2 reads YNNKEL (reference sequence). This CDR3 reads CASSQESSGTYNEQFF.

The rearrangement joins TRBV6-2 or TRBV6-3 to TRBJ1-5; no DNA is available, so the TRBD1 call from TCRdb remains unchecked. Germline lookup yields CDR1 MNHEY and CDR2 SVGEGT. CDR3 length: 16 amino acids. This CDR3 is CASSSPHRAWSQPQHF.

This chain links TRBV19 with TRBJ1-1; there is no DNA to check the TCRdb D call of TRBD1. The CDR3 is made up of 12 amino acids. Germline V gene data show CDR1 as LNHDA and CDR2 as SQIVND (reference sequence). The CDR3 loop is CASLGQYTEAFF.

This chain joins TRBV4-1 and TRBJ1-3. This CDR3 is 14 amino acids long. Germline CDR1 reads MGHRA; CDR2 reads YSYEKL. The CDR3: CASSQTGPGNTIYF.

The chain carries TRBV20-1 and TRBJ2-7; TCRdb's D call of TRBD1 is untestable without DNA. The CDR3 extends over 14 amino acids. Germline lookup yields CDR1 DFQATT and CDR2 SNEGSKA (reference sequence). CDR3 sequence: CSARYRGNSYEQYF.